This T cell receptor (beta chain) is from a study of OX40 agonist ivuxolimab in advanced cancers. Turning to the study itself: Every 2 weeks, patients received ivuxolimab intravenously, dosed at 0.01 to 10 mg/kg. Patients with hepatocellular carcinoma, melanoma, renal cell or head and neck cancer made up the dose-escalation patients.

Trimming at V came to 3 bases and at J to 5 bases, leaving 5 bases not matched to a gene. Germline V gives CDR1 LNHDA, CDR2 SQIVND (reference sequence). The length of the CDR3 is 15 residues. Using immunoSEQ multiplex PCR, the repertoire was profiled, and TCRdb retains in-frame clones only, with some absent. The data hold around 80,000 clones, with roughly 84% observed a single time. The chain carries TRBV19 and TRBJ2-2; 8 bases align to TRBD2. The sequence was collected from an adult with an advanced solid tumor such as melanoma, head and neck, liver or kidney cancer. The specimen comprised CD4+ or CD8+ T cells sorted from blood, sampled in a trial of the OX40 agonist ivuxolimab. The CDR3 loop reads CASSIVGGETGELFF. CDR3 sequence (DNA): TGTGCCAGTAGTATCGTCGGGGGGGAAACCGGGGAGCTGTTTTTT.